The 30 T cell receptor beta chains in this list originate from one sample, sequenced in a study of cytomegalovirus exposure and HLA in healthy donors (dated by TCRdb to about 2017). Receptors were amplified or captured by the immunoSEQ multiplex PCR assay. TCRdb obtained this table from immuneACCESS and retained in-frame rearrangements with V and J assigned. These tables miss some clones; where compared with another copy, unresolved V genes account for less than half of the shortfall, and the remainder is unexplained. This sample lists about 140,000 clones; roughly 86% were detected once. The top ten clones comprise around 1.4% of the sample. The specimen sequenced was PBMCs. These receptors all stem from a woman aged 25-40 years in good health and CMV-seronegative.

The chain has TRBV14 and TRBJ2-5; 8 bases fit TRBD1. Trimming cost V 5 bases and J 5 bases; bases outside gene matches: 4. The CDR3 has 13 residues. Germline lookup yields CDR1 SGHDN and CDR2 FVKESK. CDR3 region: CASSDRGCETQYF. The CDR3 DNA reads TGTGCCAGCAGCGACAGGGGCTGCGAGACCCAGTACTTC.

The rearrangement joins TRBV19 to TRBJ2-2; D is perhaps TRBD2 (5 bases). The length of the CDR3 is 14 residues. Between the trimmed V and J ends, which lost 10 bases and 1 base, there was a span of 13 bases. CDR1 is LNHDA and CDR2 is SQIVND in the germline V gene (reference sequence). CDR3: CATLGVKNTGELFF. As DNA, the CDR3 is TGTGCCACCCTCGGGGTCAAGAACACCGGGGAGCTGTTTTTT.

The chain recombines TRBV5-1 with TRBJ2-7, with D possibly TRBD1 on 6 matching bases. The CDR3 is 14 amino acids. CDR1 SGHRS and CDR2 YFSETQ come from the germline V gene. The V end was cut by 7 bases, the J end by 0 bases, with 14 bases between. Here the CDR3 DNA reads TGCGCCAGCCGATCGAGGACAGTCTCCTACGAGCAGTACTTC. Its protein is CASRSRTVSYEQYF. The whole variable domain, filled in from reference TRBV5-1 and TRBJ2-7, reads KAGVTQTPRYLIKTRGQQVTLSCSPISGHRSVSWYQQTPGQGLQFLFEYFSETQRNKGNFPGRFSGRQFSNSRSEMNVSTLELGDSALYLCASRSRTVSYEQYFGPGTRLTVT.

The CDR3 region is CASQRGRHNEQFF. In nucleotides, the CDR3 is TGTGCCAGCCAGCGGGGGAGACACAATGAGCAGTTCTTC. The chain joins TRBV7-8 to TRBJ2-1; 8 bases are a match to TRBD2. The trim removed 8 bases at V and 5 bases at J, leaving 5 bases unmatched. The CDR3 runs 13 residues. In germline, CDR1 is SGHVS, CDR2 FQNEAQ.

V is TRBV29-1 and J is TRBJ1-2; the D gene is possibly TRBD1 (6 bases). V lost 0 bases to trimming and J lost 5 bases, with 10 bases between them. Per the germline V gene, CDR1 is SQVTM and CDR2 is ANQGSEA. This CDR3 has 13 residues. The chain's CDR3 is CSVEEDRRYGYTF. In DNA form, the CDR3 reads TGCAGCGTTGAAGAAGACAGGCGATATGGCTACACCTTC. Looking up the rest from reference TRBV29-1 and TRBJ1-2 gives the full variable domain: SAVISQKPSRDICQRGTSLTIQCQVDSQVTMMFWYRQQPGQSLTLIATANQGSEATYESGFVIDKFPISRPNLTFSTLTVSNMSPEDSSIYLCSVEEDRRYGYTFGSGTRLTVV.

This clone was counted only a few times. The chain joins TRBV19 to TRBJ1-2; TRBD1 might be the D (5 bases). Germline V gene lookup returns CDR1 LNHDA and CDR2 SQIVND (reference sequence). V lost 2 bases to trimming and J lost 5 bases, with 18 bases between them. The CDR3 sequence is 16 residues long. Here the CDR3 DNA reads TGTGCCAGTAGTATATGGAGGGGCAGAGACTTTTATGGCTACACCTTC. Translating it yields CASSIWRGRDFYGYTF.

The chain recombines TRBV4-2 with TRBJ2-5, with 12 bases aligning to TRBD2. Germline trimming cut 4 bases from V and 5 bases from J; bases unmatched to any gene: 5. The germline V gene encodes CDR1 LGHNA and CDR2 YNFKEQ. This CDR3 spans 15 amino acids. The CDR3 bases are TGTGCCAGCAGCCCGAGGACTAGCGGGGAGGAGACCCAGTACTTC. Its translation: CASSPRTSGEETQYF.

The V call is TRBV6-5, the J call TRBJ2-5; TRBD1 matches 9 bases. CDR1 and CDR2 (germline): MNHEY, SVGAGI. The trim removed 5 bases at V and 5 bases at J, leaving 3 bases unmatched. The CDR3 consists of 13 residues. The CDR3, as DNA: TGTGCCAGCAGTCGGGACAGGGATGAGACCCAGTACTTC. Its protein product is CASSRDRDETQYF.

The chain carries TRBV6-6 and TRBJ2-7; D may be TRBD1 (6 bases). The CDR3 loop spans 12 amino acids. Germline loops: CDR1 MNHNY, CDR2 SVGAGI (reference sequence). The germline V and J ends were trimmed by 4 bases and 6 bases, with 10 bases remaining between them. The CDR3 protein is CASSFTGFEQYF. Here the CDR3 DNA reads TGTGCCAGCAGTTTCACAGGGTTCGAGCAGTACTTC.

V gene TRBV6-5 combines with J gene TRBJ2-3, with D possibly TRBD1 on 5 matching bases. V shed 2 bases and J shed 6 bases, with 15 bases lying between them. The CDR3 runs to 15 residues. CDR1 is MNHEY and CDR2 is SVGAGI in the germline V gene. Here the CDR3 reads CASSYRGGEVDTQYF. CDR3 coding DNA: TGTGCCAGCAGTTACAGGGGCGGCGAGGTCGATACGCAGTATTTT.

This clone was detected only a few times. The chain combines TRBV6-4 with TRBJ2-3; TRBD2 might be the D (6 bases). V lost 0 bases and J lost 2, with 15 bases in between. CDR3 length: 17 amino acids. Per the germline V gene, CDR1 is MRHNA and CDR2 is SNTAGT. The CDR3 region has the DNA TGTGCCAGCAGTGACTCCCCCGGGGGAGGCCCCACAGATACGCAGTATTTT. Translated: CASSDSPGGGPTDTQYF.

This clone was counted between two and nine times. The gene calls are TRBV4-2 and TRBJ1-1, with unresolved D. The CDR3 contains 14 residues. The germline gives CDR1 LGHNA, CDR2 YNFKEQ. The V and J ends lost 2 bases and 2 bases respectively, with 9 bases between them. The CDR3 region is CASSQLAANTEAFF. CDR3 bases: TGTGCCAGCAGCCAATTGGCGGCTAACACTGAAGCTTTCTTT.

The chain employs TRBV21-1 and TRBJ1-3; the listed D gene, TRBD1, was not tested against the DNA. TRBV21-1 is given as a pseudogene. The CDR3 contains 17 residues. The CDR3 loop reads CASRTPPLLQGGNTIYF. DNA of the CDR3: TGTGCCAGCCGTACCCCCCCGTTGCTACAGGGAGGAAACACCATATATTTT.

V and J are TRBV5-6 and TRBJ2-5; 9 positions match TRBD1. The length of the CDR3 is 14 residues. J lost 4 bases, V lost 4 bases, and 5 bases had no gene match. The germline V gene encodes CDR1 SGHDT and CDR2 YYEEEE. The CDR3 loop is CASSTWTGAETQYF. In DNA, the CDR3 is TGTGCCAGCAGCACCTGGACAGGGGCAGAGACCCAGTACTTC.

The chain links TRBV4-2 to TRBJ1-2; 10 bases agree with TRBD1. Germline assignment: CDR1 LGHNA and CDR2 YNFKEQ. The V gene end was trimmed by 3 bases and the J gene end by 2 bases; junction bases not matched to a gene: 6. This CDR3 is 16 amino acids long. The CDR3 DNA reads TGTGCCAGCAGCCAGGACATGGGACAGGGGAACTATGGCTACACCTTC. This encodes CASSQDMGQGNYGYTF.

The gene calls are TRBV4-3 and TRBJ1-5, with TRBD1 identical over 8 bases. V shed 1 base and J 4 bases; nucleotides not matched to a gene: 3. The CDR3 length is 15 residues. The germline V gene encodes CDR1 LGHNA and CDR2 YSLEER. The CDR3 nucleotides are TGCGCCAGCAGCCAAGGGCGGGACAGGAATCAGCCCCAGCATTTT. It yields the protein CASSQGRDRNQPQHF.

The chain recombines TRBV7-6 with TRBJ2-3; TRBD1 agrees at 7 bases. The V segment lost 2 bases and the J segment 2 bases; nucleotides outside the gene matches: 4. The CDR3 runs to 15 residues. Germline V CDR1 and CDR2: SGHVS, FNYEAQ. The CDR3 region is CASSLRTGATDTQYF. The CDR3 DNA follows: TGTGCCAGCAGCTTAAGGACAGGAGCCACAGATACGCAGTATTTT.

The chain recombines TRBV30 with TRBJ1-5; the D gene is possibly TRBD1 (6 bases). CDR1 GTSNPN and CDR2 SVGIG come from the germline V gene (reference sequence). Trimming pared 1 base from V and 1 base from J, leaving 11 bases between. CDR3 length: 15 amino acids. CDR3 amino acids: CAWSAGVASNQPQHF. DNA for the CDR3: TGTGCCTGGAGTGCAGGGGTGGCAAGCAATCAGCCCCAGCATTTT.

The sample holds one count of this clone. The chain uses TRBV5-6 and TRBJ2-7; 9 bases agree with TRBD2. Germline values: CDR1 SGHDT, CDR2 YYEEEE. The CDR3 has 15 residues. V dropped 4 bases and J dropped 1; count of bases not matched to a gene: 6. The CDR3 reads CASSPGSGGSYEQYF. CDR3 bases: TGTGCCAGCAGCCCCGGGAGCGGGGGGTCCTACGAGCAGTACTTC.

V is TRBV6-5 and J is TRBJ1-2, with 8 bases lining up with TRBD1. The CDR3 runs 14 residues. The J segment lost 4 bases and the V segment lost 6 bases, leaving 7 bases of the junction unmatched. Germline CDR1 is MNHEY and CDR2 is SVGAGI. CDR3 DNA: TGTGCCAGCAGCACACGACAGGGGTTCTATGGCTACACCTTC. Its protein product is CASSTRQGFYGYTF.

The chain is built from TRBV4-2 and TRBJ2-1; 12 nucleotides align to TRBD2. Germline V gives CDR1 LGHNA, CDR2 YNFKEQ. V shed 4 bases, J shed 7 bases, and the junction held 8 bases outside the gene matches. CDR3 size: 16 residues. This chain's CDR3 is CASSRGTSGRRNEQFF. The CDR3 DNA follows: TGTGCCAGCAGCCGGGGGACTAGCGGGCGGAGGAATGAGCAGTTCTTC.

The rearrangement uses TRBV6-1 and TRBJ2-7; 9 nucleotides match TRBD1. Trimming at V came to 11 bases and at J to 5 bases, leaving 7 bases not matched to a gene. The germline gives CDR1 MNHNS, CDR2 SASEGT. There are 12 residues in the CDR3. The CDR3 region has the DNA TGTGCCGGTGGACAGGGGAAGGACGAGCAGTACTTC. Its protein product is CAGGQGKDEQYF.

The J gene is TRBJ1-6, the V gene TRBV7-6; 8 nucleotides line up with TRBD1. The CDR3 is made up of 18 amino acids. Germline V gene lookup returns CDR1 SGHVS and CDR2 FNYEAQ. The J segment lost 3 bases and the V segment lost 4 bases, leaving 11 bases of the junction unmatched. DNA of the CDR3: TGTGCCAGCAGCTCTACCGACAGGGGCCGCAGCTATAATTCACCCCTCCACTTT. Translated, it gives CASSSTDRGRSYNSPLHF.

This clone was detected a few times. This chain uses TRBV6-1 with TRBJ1-2; possible D gene TRBD1, 6 bases. CDR3 length: 14 residues. Germline lookup yields CDR1 MNHNS and CDR2 SASEGT. Between the trimmed V and J ends, which lost 3 bases and 7 bases, there was a span of 15 bases. The CDR3 is CASSDRGARPGYTF. The CDR3 DNA reads TGTGCCAGCAGTGATCGGGGGGCGAGGCCTGGCTACACCTTC.

This sequence joins TRBV4-1 and TRBJ1-5; TRBD1 might be the D (6 bases). The CDR3 length is 16 residues. Trimming took 0 bases from V and 3 from J, leaving 12 bases between them. Germline CDR1 is MGHRA and CDR2 is YSYEKL. Here the CDR3 reads CASSQEAGVFNQPQHF. In nucleotides, the CDR3 is TGCGCCAGCAGCCAAGAGGCAGGGGTGTTCAATCAGCCCCAGCATTTT.

The chain joins TRBV5-4 to TRBJ2-3, with 7 bases identical to TRBD1. The CDR3 loop spans 15 amino acids. The V and J ends lost 5 bases and 2 bases, in that order; junction bases with no gene match: 8. CDR1 and CDR2 (germline): SGHNT, YYREEE (reference sequence). The DNA of the CDR3 is TGTGCCAGCAGGCTATCGGGACAGCTCACAGATACGCAGTATTTT. Translating it yields CASRLSGQLTDTQYF.

V usage is TRBV7-3 and J usage is TRBJ2-3; 12 nucleotides match TRBD2. Germline loops: CDR1 SGHTA, CDR2 FQGTGA. The CDR3 is 14 residues long. V dropped 4 bases and J dropped 5; count of bases not matched to a gene: 1. The CDR3 DNA sequence: TGTGCCAGCAGCTCTAGCGGGGGGGAAGATACGCAGTATTTT. Its translation: CASSSSGGEDTQYF.

The chain recombines TRBV20-1 with TRBJ1-2; D gene uncertain. The CDR3 extends over 10 amino acids. V was shortened by 3 bases and J by 8 bases, with 7 bases between the two germline ends. Germline V gene data show CDR1 as DFQATT and CDR2 as SNEGSKA (reference sequence). The DNA of the CDR3 is TGCAGTGCTAGCCTCGCGGGCTACACCTTC. Encoded protein: CSASLAGYTF.

The V gene is TRBV6-6, the J gene TRBJ2-7; D is ambiguous. This CDR3 has 14 residues. V shed 5 bases and J shed 6 bases, with 17 bases lying between them. From germline, CDR1 is MNHNY and CDR2 SVGAGI (reference sequence). The CDR3 loop is CASSPLLRGGEQYF. DNA for the CDR3: TGTGCCAGCAGTCCTCTACTACGAGGCGGCGAGCAGTACTTC.

This clone was seen just once. The J gene is TRBJ1-1, the V gene TRBV27; D gene unclear. With 2 bases removed from V and 0 bases from J, the gap between germline ends came to 7 bases. Looked up from germline, CDR1 is MNHEY and CDR2 is SMNVEV (reference sequence). The CDR3 has 14 amino acids. CDR3 residues: CASSLEFMNTEAFF. The CDR3 coding sequence is TGTGCCAGCAGTTTAGAGTTTATGAACACTGAAGCTTTCTTT.